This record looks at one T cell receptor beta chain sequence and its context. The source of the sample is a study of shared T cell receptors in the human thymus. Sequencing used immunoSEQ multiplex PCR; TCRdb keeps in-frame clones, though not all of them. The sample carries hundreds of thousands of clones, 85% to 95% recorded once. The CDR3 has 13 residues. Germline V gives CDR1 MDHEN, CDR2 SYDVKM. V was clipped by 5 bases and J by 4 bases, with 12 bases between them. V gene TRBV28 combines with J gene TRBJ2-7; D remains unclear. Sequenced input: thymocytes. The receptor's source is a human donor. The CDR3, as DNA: TGTGCCAGCAGTCCCGAAACGAAGTACGAGCAGTACTTC. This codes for CASSPETKYEQYF. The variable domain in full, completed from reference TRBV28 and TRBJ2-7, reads DVKVTQSSRYLVKRTGEKVFLECVQDMDHENMFWYRQDPGLGLRLIYFSYDVKMKEKGDIPEGYSVSREKKERFSLILESASTNQTSMYLCASSPETKYEQYFGPGTRLTVT.